This T cell receptor beta chain was documented in a study of CD8+ T cells in alopecia areata. Study information: Those patients who were treated received oral tofacitinib, which was given at 5 to 10 mg twice daily for moderate-to-severe alopecia areata.

The study's findings and limits: Whereas mice showed it more clearly, TCR sharing across patients was murkier, possibly because of HLA.

Worth noting for this clone: Its matching antigen is unknown.

Specified treatment: oral pan-JAK inhibitor, 5-10 mg twice daily. Reverse transcribed after extraction, RNA yielded cDNA as the sequencing template. Using immunoSEQ multiplex PCR, the repertoire was profiled, and TCRdb retains in-frame clones only, with some absent. This sample has 180,000 or so clones, with nearly 60% found just once. Specimen: CD4+ T cells sorted from blood, collected at week 24, from a patient treated with tofacitinib. The TCR originated in a human donor with alopecia areata.

CDR3 in DNA: TGTGCCAGCAGCTTAGATCTTGGCGGGATTAGCGGCTTAAGCACAGATACGCAGTATTTT. It translates to CASSLDLGGISGLSTDTQYF. The rearrangement uses TRBV11-2 and TRBJ2-3; D possibly corresponds to TRBD2 (6 bases). This CDR3 is 20 amino acids long. CDR1 SGHAT and CDR2 FQNNGV come from the germline V gene. V was cut by 0 bases and J by 0 bases, with 22 bases left in between.